This TCR beta chain came from a study of cytotoxic CD8 clonotypes in ibrutinib-treated CLL. Study-wide background: When averaged across all of the samples, the counts came to a few hundred thousand productive templates and about 89,000 productive rearrangements. Study findings and constraints: Sampling times differed between sustained-remission and progressing patients.

This CDR3 contains 12 residues. The germline gives CDR1 GTSNPN, CDR2 SVGIG (reference sequence). V was cut by 6 bases and J by 8 bases, with 16 bases left in between. Assay: immunoSEQ multiplex PCR; the TCRdb copy retains only in-frame clones and omits some. The repertoire holds roughly 220,000 clones, with more than 65% as singletons. About this clone: Its antigen is as yet unknown.

Here the sequenced sample was PBMCs, taken after 12 months of ibrutinib treatment. The receptor's source is a human donor with chronic lymphocytic leukemia. The J gene is TRBJ1-2, the V gene TRBV30; the D gene is possibly TRBD1 (6 bases). Here the CDR3 reads CACLQGSQGYTF. CDR3 coding DNA: TGTGCCTGCCTACAGGGCTCTCAGGGCTACACCTTC.